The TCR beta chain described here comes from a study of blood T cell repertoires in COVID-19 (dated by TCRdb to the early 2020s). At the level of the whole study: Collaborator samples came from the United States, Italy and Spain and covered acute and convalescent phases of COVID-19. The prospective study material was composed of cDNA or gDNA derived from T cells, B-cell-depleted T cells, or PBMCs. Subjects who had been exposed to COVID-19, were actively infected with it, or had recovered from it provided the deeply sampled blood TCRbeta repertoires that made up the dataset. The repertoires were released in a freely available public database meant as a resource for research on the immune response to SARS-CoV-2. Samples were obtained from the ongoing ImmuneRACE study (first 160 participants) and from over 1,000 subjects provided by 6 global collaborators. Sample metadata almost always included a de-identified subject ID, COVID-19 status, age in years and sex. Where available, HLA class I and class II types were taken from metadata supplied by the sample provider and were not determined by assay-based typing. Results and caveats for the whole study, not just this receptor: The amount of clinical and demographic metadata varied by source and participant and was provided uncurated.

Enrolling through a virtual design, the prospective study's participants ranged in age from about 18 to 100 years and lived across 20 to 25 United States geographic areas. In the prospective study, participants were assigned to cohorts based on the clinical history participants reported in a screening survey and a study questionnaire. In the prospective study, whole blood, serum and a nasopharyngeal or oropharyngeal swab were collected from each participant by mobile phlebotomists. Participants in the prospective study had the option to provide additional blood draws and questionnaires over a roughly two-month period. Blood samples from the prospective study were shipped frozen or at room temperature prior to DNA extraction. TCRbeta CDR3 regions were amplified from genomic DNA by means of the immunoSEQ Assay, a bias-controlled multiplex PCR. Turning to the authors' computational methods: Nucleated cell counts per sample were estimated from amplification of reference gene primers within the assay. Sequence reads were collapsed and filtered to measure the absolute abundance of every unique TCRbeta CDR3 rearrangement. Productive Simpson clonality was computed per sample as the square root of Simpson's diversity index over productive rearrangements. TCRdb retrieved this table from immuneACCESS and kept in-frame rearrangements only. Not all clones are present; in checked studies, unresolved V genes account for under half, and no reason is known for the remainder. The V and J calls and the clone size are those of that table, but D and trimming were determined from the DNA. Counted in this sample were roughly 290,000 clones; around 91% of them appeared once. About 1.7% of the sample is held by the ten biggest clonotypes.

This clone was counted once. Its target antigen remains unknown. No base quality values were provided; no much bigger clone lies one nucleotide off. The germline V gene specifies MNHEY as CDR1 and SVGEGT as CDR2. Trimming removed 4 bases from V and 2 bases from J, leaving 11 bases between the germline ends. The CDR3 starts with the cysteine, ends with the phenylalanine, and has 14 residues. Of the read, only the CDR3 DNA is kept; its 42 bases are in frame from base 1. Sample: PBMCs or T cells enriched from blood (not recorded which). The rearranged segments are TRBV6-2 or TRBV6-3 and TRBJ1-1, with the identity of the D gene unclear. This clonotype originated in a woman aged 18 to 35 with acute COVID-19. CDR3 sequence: CASSSNSPNTEAFF. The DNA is TGTGCCAGCAGTTCGAATAGTCCCAACACTGAAGCTTTCTTT.